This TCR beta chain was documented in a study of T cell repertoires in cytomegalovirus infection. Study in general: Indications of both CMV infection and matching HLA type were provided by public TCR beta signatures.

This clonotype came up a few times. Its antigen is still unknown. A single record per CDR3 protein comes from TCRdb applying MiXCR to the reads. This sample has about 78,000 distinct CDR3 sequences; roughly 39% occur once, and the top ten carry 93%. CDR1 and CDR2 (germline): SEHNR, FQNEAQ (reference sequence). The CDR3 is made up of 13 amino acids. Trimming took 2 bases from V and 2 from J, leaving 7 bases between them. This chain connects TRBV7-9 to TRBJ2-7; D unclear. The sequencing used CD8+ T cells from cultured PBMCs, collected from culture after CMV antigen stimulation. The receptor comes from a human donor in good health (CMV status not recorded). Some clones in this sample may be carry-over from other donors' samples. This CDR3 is CASSLRQTYEQYF. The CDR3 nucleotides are TGTGCCAGCAGCTTACGCCAGACCTACGAGCAGTACTTC.